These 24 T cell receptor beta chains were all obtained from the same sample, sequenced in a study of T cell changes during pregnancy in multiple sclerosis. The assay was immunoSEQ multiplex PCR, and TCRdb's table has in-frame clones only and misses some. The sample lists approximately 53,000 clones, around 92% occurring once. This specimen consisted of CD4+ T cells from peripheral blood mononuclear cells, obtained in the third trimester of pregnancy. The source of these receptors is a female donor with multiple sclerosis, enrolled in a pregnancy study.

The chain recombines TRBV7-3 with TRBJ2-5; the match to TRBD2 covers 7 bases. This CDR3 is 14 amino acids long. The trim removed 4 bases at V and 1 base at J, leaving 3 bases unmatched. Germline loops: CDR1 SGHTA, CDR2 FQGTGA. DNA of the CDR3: TGTGCCAGCAGCTCGCTAGCGGCCCAAGAGACCCAGTACTTC. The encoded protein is CASSSLAAQETQYF.

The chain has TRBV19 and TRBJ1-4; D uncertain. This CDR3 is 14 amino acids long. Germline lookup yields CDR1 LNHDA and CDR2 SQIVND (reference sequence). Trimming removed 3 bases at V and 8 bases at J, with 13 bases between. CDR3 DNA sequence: TGTGCCAGTAGTATTAGTGGAGGCATCGAAAAACTGTTTTTT. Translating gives CASSISGGIEKLFF.

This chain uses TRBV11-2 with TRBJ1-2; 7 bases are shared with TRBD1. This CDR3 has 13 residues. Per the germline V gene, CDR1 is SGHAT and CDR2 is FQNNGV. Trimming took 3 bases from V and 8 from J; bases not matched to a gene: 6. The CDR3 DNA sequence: TGTGCCAGCAGCTTGAGACAGGGTAAAGGCTACACCTTC. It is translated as CASSLRQGKGYTF.

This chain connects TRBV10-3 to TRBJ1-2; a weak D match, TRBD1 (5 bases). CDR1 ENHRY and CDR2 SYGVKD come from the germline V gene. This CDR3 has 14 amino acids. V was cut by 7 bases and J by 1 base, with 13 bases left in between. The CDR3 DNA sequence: TGTGCCATCACCTCCTCCCAGGGTAACTATGGCTACACCTTC. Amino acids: CAITSSQGNYGYTF.

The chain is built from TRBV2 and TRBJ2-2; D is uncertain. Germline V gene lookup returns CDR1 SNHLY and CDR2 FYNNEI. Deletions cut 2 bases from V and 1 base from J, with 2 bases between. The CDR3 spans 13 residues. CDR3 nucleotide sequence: TGTGCCAGCAGTGAACAGAACACCGGGGAGCTGTTTTTT. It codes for CASSEQNTGELFF. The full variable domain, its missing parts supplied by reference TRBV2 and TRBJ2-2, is EPEVTQTPSHQVTQMGQEVILRCVPISNHLYFYWYRQILGQKVEFLVSFYNNEISEKSEIFDDQFSVERPDGSNFTLKIRSTKLEDSAMYFCASSEQNTGELFFGEGSRLTVL.

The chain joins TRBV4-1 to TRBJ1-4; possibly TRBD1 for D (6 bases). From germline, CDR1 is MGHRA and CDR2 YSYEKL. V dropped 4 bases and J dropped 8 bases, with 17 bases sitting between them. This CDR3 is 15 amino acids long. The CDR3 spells CASSPLPGVGEKLFF. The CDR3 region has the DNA TGCGCCAGCAGCCCTTTGCCAGGGGTCGGGGAAAAACTGTTTTTT.

The CDR3 DNA reads as TGTGCCAGCAGCCAACGGCGGGGCACTTACACAGATACGCAGTATTTT. Translating gives CASSQRRGTYTDTQYF. The chain has TRBV11-2 and TRBJ2-3; tentative D call: TRBD2 (6 bases). This CDR3 spans 16 amino acids. V was pared by 5 bases and J by 2 bases, with 17 bases between. The germline V gene encodes CDR1 SGHAT and CDR2 FQNNGV. Complete variable domain (other parts from reference TRBV11-2 and TRBJ2-3): EAGVAQSPRYKIIEKRQSVAFWCNPISGHATLYWYQQILGQGPKLLIQFQNNGVVDDSQLPKDRFSAERLKGVDSTLKIQPAKLEDSAVYLCASSQRRGTYTDTQYFGPGTRLTVL.

Here the CDR3 DNA reads TGTGCCAGCAGCCTTCTTGCGGGGGGGGGCTCTGGGGCCAACGTCCTGACTTTC. It encodes CASSLLAGGGSGANVLTF. The chain uses TRBV7-8 and TRBJ2-6; 9 bases align to TRBD2. V was clipped by 5 bases and J by 0 bases; unmatched bases: 8. The CDR3 runs to 18 residues. The germline CDR1 and CDR2 sequences are SGHVS and FQNEAQ.

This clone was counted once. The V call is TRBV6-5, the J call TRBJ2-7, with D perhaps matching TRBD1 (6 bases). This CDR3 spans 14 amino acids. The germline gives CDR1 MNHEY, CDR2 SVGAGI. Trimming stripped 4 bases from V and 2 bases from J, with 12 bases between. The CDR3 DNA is TGTGCCAGCAGTTCAGACGGGACACCCTACGAGCAGTACTTC. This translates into CASSSDGTPYEQYF.

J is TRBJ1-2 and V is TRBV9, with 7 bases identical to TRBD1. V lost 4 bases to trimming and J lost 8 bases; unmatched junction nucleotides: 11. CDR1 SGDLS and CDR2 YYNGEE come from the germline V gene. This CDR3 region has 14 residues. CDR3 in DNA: TGTGCCAGCAGCACCTCGACAGGGTCGGGAGGCTACACCTTC. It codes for CASSTSTGSGGYTF.

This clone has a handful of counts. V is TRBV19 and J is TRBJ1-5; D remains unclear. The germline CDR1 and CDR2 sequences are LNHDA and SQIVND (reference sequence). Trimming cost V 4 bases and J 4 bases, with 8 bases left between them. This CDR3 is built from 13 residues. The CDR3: CASSNGPNQPQHF. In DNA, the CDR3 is TGTGCCAGTAGTAATGGGCCGAATCAGCCCCAGCATTTT.

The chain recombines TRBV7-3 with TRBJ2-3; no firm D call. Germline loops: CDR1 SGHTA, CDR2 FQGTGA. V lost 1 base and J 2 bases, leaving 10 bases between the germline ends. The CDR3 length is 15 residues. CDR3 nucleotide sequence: TGTGCCAGCAGCTTAATAATCGGTAACACAGATACGCAGTATTTT. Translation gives CASSLIIGNTDTQYF.

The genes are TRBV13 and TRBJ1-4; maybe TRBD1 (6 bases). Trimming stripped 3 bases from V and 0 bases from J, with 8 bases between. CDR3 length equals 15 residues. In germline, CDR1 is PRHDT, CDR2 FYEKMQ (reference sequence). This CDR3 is CASSLTGATNEKLFF. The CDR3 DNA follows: TGTGCCAGCAGCTTGACAGGTGCAACTAATGAAAAACTGTTTTTT.

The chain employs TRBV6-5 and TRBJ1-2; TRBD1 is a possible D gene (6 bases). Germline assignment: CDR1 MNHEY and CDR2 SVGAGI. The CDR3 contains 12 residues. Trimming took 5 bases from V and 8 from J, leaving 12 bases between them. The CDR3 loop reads CASSGIDRGYTF. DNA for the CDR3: TGTGCCAGCAGTGGCATAGACAGGGGCTACACCTTC.

This chain's CDR3 is CASSLSQGLAYEQYF. In DNA form, the CDR3 reads TGTGCCAGCAGCTTATCTCAGGGGTTGGCCTACGAGCAGTACTTC. V usage is TRBV7-2 and J usage is TRBJ2-7; tentatively, D is TRBD1 (6 bases). Germline V CDR1 and CDR2: SGHTA, FQGNSA. Trimming took off 2 bases at V and 2 bases at J, with 13 bases between the two ends. The CDR3 extends over 15 amino acids.

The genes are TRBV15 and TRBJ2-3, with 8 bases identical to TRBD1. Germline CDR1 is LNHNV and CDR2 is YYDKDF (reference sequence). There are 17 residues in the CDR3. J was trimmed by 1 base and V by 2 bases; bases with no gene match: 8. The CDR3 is CATSRPATGGRTDTQYF. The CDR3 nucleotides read TGTGCCACCAGCAGACCGGCTACAGGGGGGCGCACAGATACGCAGTATTTT.

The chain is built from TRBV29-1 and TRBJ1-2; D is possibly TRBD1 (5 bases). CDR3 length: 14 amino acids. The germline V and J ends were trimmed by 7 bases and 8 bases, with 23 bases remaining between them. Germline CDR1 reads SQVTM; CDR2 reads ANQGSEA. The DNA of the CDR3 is TGCAGCGCTACCAGGCAAGGGGCATGGCGAGGCTACACCTTC. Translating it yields CSATRQGAWRGYTF.

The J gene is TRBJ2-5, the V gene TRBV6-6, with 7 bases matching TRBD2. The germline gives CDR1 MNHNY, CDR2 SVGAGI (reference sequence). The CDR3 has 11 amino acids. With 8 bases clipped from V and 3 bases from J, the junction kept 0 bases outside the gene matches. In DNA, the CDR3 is TGTGCCAGCCGGGGGGAAGAGACCCAGTACTTC. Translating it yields CASRGEETQYF.

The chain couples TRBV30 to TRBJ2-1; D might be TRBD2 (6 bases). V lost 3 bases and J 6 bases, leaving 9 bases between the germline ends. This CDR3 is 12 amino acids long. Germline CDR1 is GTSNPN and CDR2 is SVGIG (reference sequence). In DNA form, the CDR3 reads TGTGCCTGGAGCCGGGAGTCCAATGAGCAGTTCTTC. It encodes CAWSRESNEQFF.

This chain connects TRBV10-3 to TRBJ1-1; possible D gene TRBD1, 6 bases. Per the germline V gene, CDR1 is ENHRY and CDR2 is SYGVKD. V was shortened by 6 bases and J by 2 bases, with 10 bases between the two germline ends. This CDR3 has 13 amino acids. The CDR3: CAISGTPNTEAFF. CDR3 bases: TGTGCCATCAGCGGGACACCAAACACTGAAGCTTTCTTT.

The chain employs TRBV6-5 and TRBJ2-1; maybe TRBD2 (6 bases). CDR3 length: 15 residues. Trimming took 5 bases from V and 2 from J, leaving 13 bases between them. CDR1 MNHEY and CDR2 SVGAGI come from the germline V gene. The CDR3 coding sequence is TGTGCCAGCAGTCGAATTCCGGGGGCCTACAATGAGCAGTTCTTC. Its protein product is CASSRIPGAYNEQFF.

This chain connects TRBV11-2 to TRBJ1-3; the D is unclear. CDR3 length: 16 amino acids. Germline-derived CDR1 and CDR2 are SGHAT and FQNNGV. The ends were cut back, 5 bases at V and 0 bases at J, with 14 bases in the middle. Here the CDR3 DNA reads TGTGCCAGCAGCACCCGATTGGCAGGCTCTGGAAACACCATATATTTT. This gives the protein CASSTRLAGSGNTIYF.

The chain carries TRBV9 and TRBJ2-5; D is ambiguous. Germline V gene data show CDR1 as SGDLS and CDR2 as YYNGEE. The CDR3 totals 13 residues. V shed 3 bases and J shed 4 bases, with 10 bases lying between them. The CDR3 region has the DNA TGTGCCAGCAGCGCGCAAACGGTAGAGACCCAGTACTTC. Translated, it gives CASSAQTVETQYF.

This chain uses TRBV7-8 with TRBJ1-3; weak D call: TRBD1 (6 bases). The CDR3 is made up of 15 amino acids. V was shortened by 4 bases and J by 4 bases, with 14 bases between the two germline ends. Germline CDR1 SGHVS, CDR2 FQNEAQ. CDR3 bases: TGTGCCAGCAGCTCCCCAGGGGCTTCGGGAAACACCATATATTTT. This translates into CASSSPGASGNTIYF.